This TCR beta chain was sequenced for a study of blood T cells in healthy people across ages. Together with a sample-barcoded 5' primer, a J-beta primer mix was included in a second PCR lasting roughly 6 to 12 cycles. TCRdb re-called the 5' RACE reads through MiXCR, storing one row per CDR3 protein. The data hold approximately 1.5 million distinct CDR3 sequences, with about 31% observed a single time. Germline values: CDR1 SEHNR, CDR2 FQNEAQ (reference sequence). Trimming removed 1 base from V and 2 bases from J; junction bases left unmatched: 5. CDR3 length: 16 residues. Donors were healthy Caucasian individuals from Russia aged about 6 to 90. This clonotype has a handful of counts. Its specificity is unknown. Study-wide findings and caveats: Compared with aged donors, long-lived donors showed fewer expanded clones, suggesting selection.

The specimen sequenced was blood. This chain uses TRBV7-9 with TRBJ2-3; 8 nucleotides line up with TRBD1. The sequence came from a woman aged 25 to 39 in good health. The CDR3 loop reads CASSLEATGDTDTQYF. CDR3 DNA sequence: TGTGCCAGCAGCTTAGAGGCGACAGGGGACACAGATACGCAGTATTTT.